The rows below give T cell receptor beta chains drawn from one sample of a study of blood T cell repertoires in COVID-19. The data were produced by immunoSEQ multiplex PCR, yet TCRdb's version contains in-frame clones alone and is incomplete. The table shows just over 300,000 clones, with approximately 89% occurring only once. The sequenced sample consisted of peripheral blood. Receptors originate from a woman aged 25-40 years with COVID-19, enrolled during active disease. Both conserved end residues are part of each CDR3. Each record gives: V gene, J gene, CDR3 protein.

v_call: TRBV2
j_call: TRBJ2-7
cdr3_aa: CASRPDRRGRYYEQYF

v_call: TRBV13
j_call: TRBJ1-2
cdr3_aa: CASSLGQTRELYGYTF

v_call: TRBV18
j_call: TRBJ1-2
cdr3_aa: CASSPPTGGAGYGYTF

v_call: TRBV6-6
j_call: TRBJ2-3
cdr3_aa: CASRDSSTDTQYF

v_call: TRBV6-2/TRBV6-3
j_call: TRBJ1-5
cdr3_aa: CASSYGGPGDQPQHF

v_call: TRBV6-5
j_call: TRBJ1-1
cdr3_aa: CATTGGYTEAFF

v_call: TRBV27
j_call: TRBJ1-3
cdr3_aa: CASMRGGSGNTIYF

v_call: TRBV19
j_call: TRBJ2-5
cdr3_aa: CASSISPQRRETQYF

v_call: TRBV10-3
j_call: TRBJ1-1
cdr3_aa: CAIRKGVGDTEAFF

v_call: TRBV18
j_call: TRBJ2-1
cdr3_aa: CASSREAGGYNEQFF

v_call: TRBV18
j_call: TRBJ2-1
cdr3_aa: CASSPNSGTSSNEQFF

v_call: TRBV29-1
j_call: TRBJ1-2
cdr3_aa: CSVEYPPGAYGYTF

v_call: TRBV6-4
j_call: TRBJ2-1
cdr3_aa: CASSDSSGSYNEQFF

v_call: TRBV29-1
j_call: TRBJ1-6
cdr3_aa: CSVHTGDPYNSPLHF

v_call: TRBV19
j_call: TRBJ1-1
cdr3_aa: CASSIGGQSGTEAFF

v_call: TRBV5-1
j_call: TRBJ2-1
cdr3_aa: CASARDYQFDEQFF

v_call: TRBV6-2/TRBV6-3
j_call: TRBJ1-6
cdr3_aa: CASSDSSPLHF

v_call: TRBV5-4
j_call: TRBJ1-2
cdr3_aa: CASSLQRFYTGGDGYTF

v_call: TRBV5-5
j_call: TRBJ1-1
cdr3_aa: CASSLRGENTEAFF

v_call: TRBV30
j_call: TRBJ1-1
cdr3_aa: CAWSRFRATEAFF

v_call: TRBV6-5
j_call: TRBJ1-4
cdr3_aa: CASRDRGRANEKLFF

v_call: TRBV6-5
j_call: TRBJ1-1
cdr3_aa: CASSYSRRDTEAFF

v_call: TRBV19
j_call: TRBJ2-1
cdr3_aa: CASSPGGLAGFSSYNEQFF

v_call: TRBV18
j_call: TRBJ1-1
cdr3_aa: CASSLGQLNTEAFF

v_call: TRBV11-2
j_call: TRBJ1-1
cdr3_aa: CASSLGAGSGTEAFF

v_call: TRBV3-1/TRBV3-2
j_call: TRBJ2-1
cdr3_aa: CASSQGGRGDYNEQFF

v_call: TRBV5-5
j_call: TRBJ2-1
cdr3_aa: CASSAGGRALPLSSYNEQFF

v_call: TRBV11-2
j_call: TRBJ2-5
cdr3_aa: CASSPGGAPTWAQYF

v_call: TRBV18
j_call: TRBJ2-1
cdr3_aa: CASSLTSGGGGNEQFF

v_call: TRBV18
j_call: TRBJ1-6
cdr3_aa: CASSQTGGLSPLHF

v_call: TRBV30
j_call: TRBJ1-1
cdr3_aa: CAWTGTPQAFF

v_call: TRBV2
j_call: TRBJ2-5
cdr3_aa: CASSTSPGQQETQYF

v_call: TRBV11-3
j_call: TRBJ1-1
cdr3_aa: CASSPQPGQGAEAFF

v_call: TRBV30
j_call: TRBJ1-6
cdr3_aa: CAQQRQGGALNSPLHF

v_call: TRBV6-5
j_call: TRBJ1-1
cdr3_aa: CASNQGYEAFF

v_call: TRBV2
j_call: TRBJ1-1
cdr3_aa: CASSGDRDTEAFF

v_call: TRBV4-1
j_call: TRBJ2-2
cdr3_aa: CASSTSGTPGTGELFF

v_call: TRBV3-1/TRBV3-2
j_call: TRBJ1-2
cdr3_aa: CASGTGGYGYTF

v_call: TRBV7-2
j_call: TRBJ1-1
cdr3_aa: CASSPVDSYTEAFF

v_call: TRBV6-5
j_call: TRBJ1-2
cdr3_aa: CASSRSNNYGYTF

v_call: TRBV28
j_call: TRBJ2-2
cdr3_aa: CASRRGGQGGELFF

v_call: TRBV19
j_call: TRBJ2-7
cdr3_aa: CASSRLAGSLDEQYF

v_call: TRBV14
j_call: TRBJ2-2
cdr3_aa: CASNPAGARGELFF

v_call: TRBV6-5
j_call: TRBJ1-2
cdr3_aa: CASSLGGGTVYGYTF

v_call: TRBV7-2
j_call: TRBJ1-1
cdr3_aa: CASSQQGDKTEAFF

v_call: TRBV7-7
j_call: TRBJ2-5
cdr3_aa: CASSSTGETQYF

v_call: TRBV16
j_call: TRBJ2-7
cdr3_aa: CASSQSRGYEQYF

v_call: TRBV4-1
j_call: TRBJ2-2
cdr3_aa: CASSPWGLAGNTGELFF

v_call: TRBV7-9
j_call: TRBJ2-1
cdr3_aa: CASGEQGDEQFF

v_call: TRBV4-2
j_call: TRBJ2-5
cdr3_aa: CASSQEPSGGSETQYF

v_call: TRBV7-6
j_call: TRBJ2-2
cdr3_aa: CASSFAGTGELFF

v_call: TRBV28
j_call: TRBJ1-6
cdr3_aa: CASSTRQFSYNSPLHF

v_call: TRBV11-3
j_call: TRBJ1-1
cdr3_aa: CASSLDFGRNTEAFF

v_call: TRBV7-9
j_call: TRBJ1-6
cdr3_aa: CASSPQGADSPLHF

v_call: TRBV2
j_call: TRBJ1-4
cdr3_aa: CASEGGEKLFF

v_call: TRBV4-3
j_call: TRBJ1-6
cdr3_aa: CASSQENSYNSPLHF